Ten or more counts support the clone carrying this TCR beta chain. Graves' hyperthyroidism qualified as stable when ophthalmopathy did not progress within 18 months. Researchers took RNA transcripts and amplified the TCR beta CDR3 regions from them. First-round RT-PCR of the TCR CDR3 relied on the HTBI primer set. MiXCR, run by TCRdb on the multiplex PCR reads, gives a single entry per CDR3 protein. This table holds about 590,000 distinct CDR3 sequences, more than 15% found once. These data are taken from a study of T cells in Graves' hyperthyroidism and ophthalmopathy. Trimming shortened V by 3 bases and J by 0 bases, and 14 bases separated the two germline ends. CDR3 size: 17 residues. Germline-derived CDR1 and CDR2 are MNHNS and SASEGT.

The chain combines TRBV6-1 with TRBJ1-4; weak D call: TRBD1 (5 bases). The sample was blood. This TCR was recovered from a woman aged 25 to 39 with Graves' hyperthyroidism. The DNA of the CDR3 is TGTGCCAGCAGTGATCCCAAGGGGATTGCAACTAATGAAAAACTGTTTTTT. Translated, it gives CASSDPKGIATNEKLFF.